These 3 T cell receptor beta chains originate from one sample sequenced in a study of cytomegalovirus exposure and HLA in healthy donors. The PCR used 60 Vbeta and 13 Jbeta primers. Generated by immunoSEQ multiplex PCR, the TCRdb table keeps only in-frame clones and is missing some. This sample has over 150,000 clones, with approximately 79% found just once. Sequencing used PBMCs. These receptor sequences come from a human donor in good health.

The gene calls are TRBV7-2 and TRBJ2-2, with TRBD2 matching over 9 bases. With V trimmed by 1 base and J by 1 base, 7 bases remained unmatched. CDR1 and CDR2 (germline): SGHTA, FQGNSA. The CDR3 totals 18 residues. CDR3 amino acids: CASSLELASGVNTGELFF. CDR3 coding DNA: TGTGCCAGCAGCTTAGAGTTGGCTAGCGGGGTGAACACCGGGGAGCTGTTTTTT. The entire variable domain, with the rest obtained from reference TRBV7-2 and TRBJ2-2, is as follows: GAGVSQSPSNKVTEKGKDVELRCDPISGHTALYWYRQSLGQGLEFLIYFQGNSAPDKSGLPSDRFSAERTGGSVSTLTIQRTQQEDSAVYLCASSLELASGVNTGELFFGEGSRLTVL.

This chain joins TRBV7-9 and TRBJ1-5, with D possibly matching TRBD1 (5 bases). Germline-derived CDR1 and CDR2 are SEHNR and FQNEAQ (reference sequence). This CDR3 comprises 14 residues. Trimming left V 5 bases short and J 4 bases short, with 12 bases between. The CDR3, as DNA: TGTGCCAGCAGCCAGGGTACGGCTAATCAGCCCCAGCATTTT. Its translation: CASSQGTANQPQHF.

The CDR3 region has the DNA TGTGCCAGCAGCTCCCTCGGGGGGTTGTCGGGTGGCTACACCTTC. The encoded protein is CASSSLGGLSGGYTF. This chain joins TRBV5-4 and TRBJ1-2; TRBD1 is a possible D gene (5 bases). Germline CDR1 SGHNT, CDR2 YYREEE (reference sequence). Trimming took 3 bases from V and 7 from J, leaving 19 bases between them. This CDR3 comprises 15 residues.